The TCR beta chain described here comes from a study of blood T cell repertoires in COVID-19. Trimming pared 3 bases from V and 8 bases from J, leaving 16 bases between. The CDR3 loop spans 14 amino acids. Germline loops: CDR1 SGHAT, CDR2 FQNNGV. Only in-frame clones appear in the TCRdb table, and some are missing; sequencing was by immunoSEQ multiplex PCR. Among hundreds of thousands of clones listed, approximately 84% were seen once. The sequence derives from a man aged 45-65 years with acute or convalescent COVID-19. This chain links TRBV11-2 with TRBJ1-1; D call uncertain. Specimen: peripheral blood. The CDR3 reads CASSFVYSGNEAFF. The CDR3 DNA reads as TGTGCCAGCAGCTTTGTTTATTCGGGAAACGAAGCTTTCTTT.